The rows below give T cell receptor beta chains drawn from one sample of a study of Tregs in tolerant kidney transplant recipients. Assay: immunoSEQ multiplex PCR; the TCRdb copy retains only in-frame clones and omits some. The sample holds over 60,000 clones; approximately 98% are singletons and the top ten take roughly 0.59%. The sequences come from CD4+ T cells from blood, collected before the transplant. The receptors originated from a human donor who received a combined kidney and bone marrow transplant. Each CDR3 is given with its conserved first and last residue. The D gene is left open where the match is weak.

D	V	J	DNA	CDR3
TRBD2	TRBV18	TRBJ2-3	TGTGCCAGCTCACCATTGCAGCGGGGGGCCGCTAGCACAGATACGCAGTATTTT	CASSPLQRGAASTDTQYF
TRBD1	TRBV18	TRBJ1-5	TGTGCCAGCTCCCCTGTACGAGAGGGGGCAGGTCAGCCCCAGCATTTT	CASSPVREGAGQPQHF
TRBD1	TRBV4-3	TRBJ1-5	TGCGCCAGCAGCCAAGGGACAGGTTTTCAGCCCCAGCATTTT	CASSQGTGFQPQHF
-	TRBV7-2	TRBJ1-4	TGTGCCAGCAGAGCCAACAGGGCAACTAATGAAAAACTGTTTTTT	CASRANRATNEKLFF
-	TRBV7-9	TRBJ2-1	TGTGCCAGCAGCTTAGAATTGTCCAGTGAGCAGTTCTTC	CASSLELSSEQFF
-	TRBV11-2	TRBJ1-2	TGTGCCAGCAGCGCCGACAGCTACTATGGCTACACCTTC	CASSADSYYGYTF
TRBD1	TRBV6-1	TRBJ1-3	TGTGCCAGCACCAGGACAGGGCCAGGTCACACCATATATTTT	CASTRTGPGHTIYF
TRBD1	TRBV6-5	TRBJ2-7	TGTGCCAGCAGGGGACAGGGGGCTTACTACGAGCAGTACTTC	CASRGQGAYYEQYF
TRBD1	TRBV19	TRBJ1-5	TGTGCCAGTAGTATAGTGGAGGGGGCCCCGGGTCAGCCCCAGCATTTT	CASSIVEGAPGQPQHF
TRBD2	TRBV7-7	TRBJ2-1	TGTGCCAGCAGCTTAGCTCCCCTAACTAGCGGGGGGGCCCCTGAGCAGTTCTTC	CASSLAPLTSGGAPEQFF
-	TRBV9	TRBJ2-3	TGTGCCAGCAGCGTAGACTCCCCAATAGCGGGCACAGATACGCAGTATTTT	CASSVDSPIAGTDTQYF
TRBD2	TRBV7-3	TRBJ2-1	TGTGCCAGCAGCTTAAACCGGGGGGGCAATGAGCAGTTCTTC	CASSLNRGGNEQFF